These 4 T cell receptor beta chains originate from one sample sequenced in a study of T cells in localized non-small cell lung cancer. The protocol was immunoSEQ multiplex PCR, while the TCRdb copy is restricted to in-frame clones and leaves out a portion. The profile shows around 620 clones, more than 20% of them singletons. The sample in question was normal lung tissue next to the tumor, obtained before any cancer treatment. These receptors were taken from a woman aged 40-69 years with stage I squamous cell lung carcinoma.

This clone was picked up a small number of times. The rearrangement joins TRBV7-2 to TRBJ1-1; D remains ambiguous. The V gene lost 3 bases and the J gene lost 1 base, with 6 bases spanning the gap. Germline CDR1 is SGHTA and CDR2 is FQGNSA. CDR3 length: 13 residues. The CDR3 loop is CASSFDTNTEAFF. The CDR3 DNA follows: TGTGCCAGCAGCTTCGATACGAACACTGAAGCTTTCTTT.

The chain joins TRBV10-2 to TRBJ1-1; a possible D gene is TRBD1 (6 bases). Germline-derived CDR1 and CDR2 are WSHSY and SAAADI. The CDR3 is 16 amino acids. Trimming pared 10 bases from V and 0 bases from J, leaving 21 bases between. This CDR3 reads CATKLQYRAMNTEAFF. The DNA for the CDR3 is TGCGCCACCAAGCTTCAATACAGGGCCATGAACACTGAAGCTTTCTTT.

In this sample, this clone turned up a few times. The chain links TRBV11-3 to TRBJ1-1; tentative D call: TRBD1 (5 bases). Looked up from germline, CDR1 is SGHNT and CDR2 is YENEEA. The V gene lost 2 bases and the J gene lost 0 bases, with 16 bases spanning the gap. The CDR3 is 17 amino acids. As DNA, the CDR3 is TGTGCCAGCAGCTTATGGAGGGGAGGAGACATGAACACTGAAGCTTTCTTT. This sequence encodes CASSLWRGGDMNTEAFF.

V usage is TRBV6-8 and J usage is TRBJ1-3; the D gene is possibly TRBD1 (6 bases). The CDR3 has 18 amino acids. Germline CDR1 and CDR2: MNHGY and SAAAGT. The V end was cut by 7 bases, the J end by 4 bases, with 26 bases between. The CDR3, as DNA: TGTGCCAGCAATATAAAATACGGGGGGCAGGGGCTCGGAAACACCATATATTTT. This gives the protein CASNIKYGGQGLGNTIYF.